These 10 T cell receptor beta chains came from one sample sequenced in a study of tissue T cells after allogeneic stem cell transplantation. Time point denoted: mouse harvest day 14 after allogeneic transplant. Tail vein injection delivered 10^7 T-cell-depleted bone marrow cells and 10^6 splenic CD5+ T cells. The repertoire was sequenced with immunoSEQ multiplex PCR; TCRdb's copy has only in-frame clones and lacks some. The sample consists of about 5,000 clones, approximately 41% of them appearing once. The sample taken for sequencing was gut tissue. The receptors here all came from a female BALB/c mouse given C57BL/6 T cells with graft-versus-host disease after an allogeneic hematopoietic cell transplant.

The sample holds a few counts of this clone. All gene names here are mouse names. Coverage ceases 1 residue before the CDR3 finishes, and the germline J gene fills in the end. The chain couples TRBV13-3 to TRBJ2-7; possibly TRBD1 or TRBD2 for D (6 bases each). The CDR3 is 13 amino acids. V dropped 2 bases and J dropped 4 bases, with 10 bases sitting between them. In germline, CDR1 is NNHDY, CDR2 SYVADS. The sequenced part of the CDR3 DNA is TGTGCCAGCAGTGAACGGGGGCGGTATGAACAGTAC. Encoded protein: CASSERGRYEQY. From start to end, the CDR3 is CASSERGRYEQYF.

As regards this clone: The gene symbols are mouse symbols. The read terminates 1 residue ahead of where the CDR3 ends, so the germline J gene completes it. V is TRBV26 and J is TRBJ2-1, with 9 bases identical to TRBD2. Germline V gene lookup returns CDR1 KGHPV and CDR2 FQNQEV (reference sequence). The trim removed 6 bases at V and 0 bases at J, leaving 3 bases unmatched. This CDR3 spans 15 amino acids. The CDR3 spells CASRGLGYNYAEQFF. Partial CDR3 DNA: TGTGCCAGCAGGGGACTGGGTTATAACTATGCTGAGCAGTTC.

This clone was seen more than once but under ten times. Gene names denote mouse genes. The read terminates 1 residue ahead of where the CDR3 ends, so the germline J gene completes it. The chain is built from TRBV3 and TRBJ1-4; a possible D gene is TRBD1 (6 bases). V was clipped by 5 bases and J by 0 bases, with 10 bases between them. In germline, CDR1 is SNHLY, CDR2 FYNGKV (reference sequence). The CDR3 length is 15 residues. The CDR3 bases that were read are TGTGCCAGCAGCCCCTACAGGGTTTCCAACGAAAGATTATTT. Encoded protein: CASSPYRVSNERLF. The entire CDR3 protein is CASSPYRVSNERLFF.

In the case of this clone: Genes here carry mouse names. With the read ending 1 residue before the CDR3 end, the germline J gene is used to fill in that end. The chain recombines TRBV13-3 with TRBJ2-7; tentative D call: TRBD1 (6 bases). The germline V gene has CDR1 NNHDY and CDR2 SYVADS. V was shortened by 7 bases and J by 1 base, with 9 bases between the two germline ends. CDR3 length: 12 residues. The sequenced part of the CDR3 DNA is TGTGCCAGCGGGCAGGGGTCCTATGAACAGTAC. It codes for CASGQGSYEQY. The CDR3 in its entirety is CASGQGSYEQYF.

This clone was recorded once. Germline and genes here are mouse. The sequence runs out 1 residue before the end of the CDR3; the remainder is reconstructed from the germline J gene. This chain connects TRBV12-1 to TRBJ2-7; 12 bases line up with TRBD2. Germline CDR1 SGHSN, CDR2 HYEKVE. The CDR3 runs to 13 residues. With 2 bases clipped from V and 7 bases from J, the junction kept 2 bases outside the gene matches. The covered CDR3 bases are TGTGCCAGCTCTCCGGACTGGGGGGGAGAACAGTAC. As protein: CASSPDWGGEQY. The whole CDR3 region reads CASSPDWGGEQYF. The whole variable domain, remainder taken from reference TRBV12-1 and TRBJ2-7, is DSGVVQSPRHIIKEKGGRSVLTCIPISGHSNVVWYQQTLGKELKFLIQHYEKVERDKGFLPSRFSVQQFDDYHSEMNMSALELEDSAMYFCASSPDWGGEQYFGPGTRLTVL.

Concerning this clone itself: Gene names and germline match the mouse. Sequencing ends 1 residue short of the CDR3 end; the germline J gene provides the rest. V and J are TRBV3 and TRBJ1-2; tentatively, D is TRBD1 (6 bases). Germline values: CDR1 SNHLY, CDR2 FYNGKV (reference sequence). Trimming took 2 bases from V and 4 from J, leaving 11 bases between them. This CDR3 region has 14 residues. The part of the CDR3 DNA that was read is TGTGCCAGCAGCTTACGCAGGGGAGGCTCCGACTACACC. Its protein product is CASSLRRGGSDYT. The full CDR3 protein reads CASSLRRGGSDYTF.

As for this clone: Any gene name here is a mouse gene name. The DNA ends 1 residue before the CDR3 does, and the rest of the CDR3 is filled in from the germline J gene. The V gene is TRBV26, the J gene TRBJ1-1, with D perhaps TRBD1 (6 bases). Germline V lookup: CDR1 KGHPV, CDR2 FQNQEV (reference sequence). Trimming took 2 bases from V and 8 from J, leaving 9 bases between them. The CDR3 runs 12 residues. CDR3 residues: CASSLNRDEVFF. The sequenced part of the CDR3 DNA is TGTGCCAGCAGTCTGAACAGGGACGAAGTCTTC.

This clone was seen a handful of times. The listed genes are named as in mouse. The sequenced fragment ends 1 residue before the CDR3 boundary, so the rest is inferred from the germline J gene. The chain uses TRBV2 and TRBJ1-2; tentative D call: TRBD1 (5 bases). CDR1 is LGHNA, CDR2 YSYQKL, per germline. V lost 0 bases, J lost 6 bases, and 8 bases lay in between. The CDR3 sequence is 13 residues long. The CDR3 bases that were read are TGTGCCAGCAGCCAAGATCGGGGCGCCGACTACACC. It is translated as CASSQDRGADYT. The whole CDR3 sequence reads CASSQDRGADYTF. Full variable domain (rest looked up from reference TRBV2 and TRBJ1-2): DPKIIQKPKYLVAVTGSEKILICEQYLGHNAMYWYRQSAKKPLEFMFSYSYQKLMDNQTASSRFQPQSSKKNHLDLQITALKPDDSATYFCASSQDRGADYTFGSGTRLLVI.

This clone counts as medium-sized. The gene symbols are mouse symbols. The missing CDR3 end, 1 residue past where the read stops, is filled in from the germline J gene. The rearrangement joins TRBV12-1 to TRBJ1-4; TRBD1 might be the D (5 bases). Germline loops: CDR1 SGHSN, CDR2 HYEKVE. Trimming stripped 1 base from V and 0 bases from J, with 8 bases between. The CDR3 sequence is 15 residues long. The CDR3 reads CASSLGQLSNERLFF. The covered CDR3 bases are TGTGCCAGCTCTCTTGGACAACTTTCCAACGAAAGATTATTT.

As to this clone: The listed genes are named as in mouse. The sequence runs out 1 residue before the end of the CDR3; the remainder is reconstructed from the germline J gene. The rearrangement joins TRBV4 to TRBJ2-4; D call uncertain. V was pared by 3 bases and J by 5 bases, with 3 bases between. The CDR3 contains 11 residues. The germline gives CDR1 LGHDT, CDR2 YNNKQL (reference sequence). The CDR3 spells CASSYGNTLYF. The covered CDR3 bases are TGTGCCAGCAGCTATGGAAACACCTTGTAC.